This T cell receptor (beta chain) derives from a study of blood T cells in healthy people across ages. Germline V gives CDR1 SGHAT, CDR2 FQNNGV. The CDR3 covers 14 residues. V was shortened by 0 bases and J by 11 bases, with 16 bases between the two germline ends. This clonotype was seen a few times. Its antigen is unknown. Sample-barcoded 5' priming and a J-beta primer mix drove a second PCR of 7 to 11 cycles. A template-switch adaptor with 12 random nucleotides tagged each cDNA molecule. TCRdb re-called the 5' RACE reads through MiXCR, storing one row per CDR3 protein. This table holds about 1.5 million distinct CDR3 sequences, under 55% found once. Overall study results and limits: Diversity of TCR beta per million T cells declined in a roughly linear way with age.

This clonotype originated in a woman under 30 in good health. Sequencing used blood. The chain couples TRBV11-2 to TRBJ2-5; D ambiguous. CDR3 sequence reads: CASSLEGRYNEQYF. CDR3 coding DNA: TGTGCCAGCAGCTTAGAGGGCAGATACAATGAGCAGTACTTC.